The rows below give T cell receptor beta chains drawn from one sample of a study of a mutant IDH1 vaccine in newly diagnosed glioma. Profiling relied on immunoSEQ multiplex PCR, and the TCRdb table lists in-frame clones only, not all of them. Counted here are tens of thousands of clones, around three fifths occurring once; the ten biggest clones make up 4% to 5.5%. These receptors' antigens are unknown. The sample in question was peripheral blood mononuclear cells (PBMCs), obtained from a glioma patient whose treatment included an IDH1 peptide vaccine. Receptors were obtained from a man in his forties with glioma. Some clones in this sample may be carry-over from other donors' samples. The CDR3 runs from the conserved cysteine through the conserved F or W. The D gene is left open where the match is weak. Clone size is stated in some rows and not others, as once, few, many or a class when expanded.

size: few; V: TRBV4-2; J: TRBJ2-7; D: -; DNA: TGTGCCAGCAGCCCTGCTTCCAAGGAGTACGAGCAGTACTTC; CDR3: CASSPASKEYEQYF
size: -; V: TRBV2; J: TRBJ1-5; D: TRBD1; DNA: TGTGCCAGCAGTGAAGTGGAGACAGGGGATACTAAGAGCAATCAGCCCCAGCATTTT; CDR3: CASSEVETGDTKSNQPQHF
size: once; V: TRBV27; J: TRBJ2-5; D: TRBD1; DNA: TGTGCCAGCAGTGGAGACCGGACAGGGAGGGAGACCCAGTACTTC; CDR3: CASSGDRTGRETQYF
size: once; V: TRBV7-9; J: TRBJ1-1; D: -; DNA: TGTGCCAGCAGCTTGTCATTCCACAGTTCGTACACTGAAGCTTTCTTT; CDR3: CASSLSFHSSYTEAFF
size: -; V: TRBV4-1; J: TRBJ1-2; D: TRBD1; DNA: TGCGCCAGCAGCCAAGAAACAGGGGTGGCTAACTATGGCTACACCTTC; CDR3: CASSQETGVANYGYTF
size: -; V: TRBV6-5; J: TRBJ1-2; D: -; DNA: TGTGCCAGCAGTTACTCGACGGCAGCCTATGGCTACACCTTC; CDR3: CASSYSTAAYGYTF
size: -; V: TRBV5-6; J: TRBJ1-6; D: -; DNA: TGTGCCAGCAGCATTGGACACTTCAATTCACCCCTCCACTTT; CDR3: CASSIGHFNSPLHF
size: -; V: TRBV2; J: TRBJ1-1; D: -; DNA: TGTGCCAGCAGTGAAGGTTATCGTGAAGCTTTCTTT; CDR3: CASSEGYREAFF
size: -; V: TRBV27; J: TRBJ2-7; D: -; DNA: TGTGCCAGCAGCCGGGGATACGAGCAGTACTTC; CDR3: CASSRGYEQYF
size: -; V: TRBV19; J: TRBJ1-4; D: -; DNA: TGTGCCAGTAGTCCGGCCAGGGTATTAGGCGAAAAACTGTTTTTT; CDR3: CASSPARVLGEKLFF
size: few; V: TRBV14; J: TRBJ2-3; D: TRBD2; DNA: TGTGCCAGCAGCCTACTGGGACTAGCGGGGGCCCCGAGCACAGATACGCAGTATTTT; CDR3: CASSLLGLAGAPSTDTQYF
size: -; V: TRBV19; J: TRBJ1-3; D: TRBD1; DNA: TGTGCCAGTAGTACGCAGGACAGGTCCGGAAACACCATATATTTT; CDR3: CASSTQDRSGNTIYF
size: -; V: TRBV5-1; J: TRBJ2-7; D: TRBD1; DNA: TGCGCCAGCAGGACAGGGGTGGCCTACGAGCAGTACTTC; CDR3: CASRTGVAYEQYF
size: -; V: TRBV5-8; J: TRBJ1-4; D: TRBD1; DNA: TGTGCCAGCAGCCCCCGACAGGGGCTTAATGAAAAACTGTTTTTT; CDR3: CASSPRQGLNEKLFF
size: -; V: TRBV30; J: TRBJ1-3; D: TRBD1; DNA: TGTGCCTGGACCCGACAGGGGATCACTGGAAACACCATATATTTT; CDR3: CAWTRQGITGNTIYF
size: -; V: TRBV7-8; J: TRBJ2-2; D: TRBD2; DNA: TGTGCCAGCAGCTTGAGGACTAGCGGGTCCTCGAACACCGGGGAGCTGTTTTTT; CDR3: CASSLRTSGSSNTGELFF
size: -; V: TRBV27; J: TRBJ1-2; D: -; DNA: TGTGCCAGCAGTAAAAACAGTGGCTATGGCTACACCTTC; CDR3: CASSKNSGYGYTF
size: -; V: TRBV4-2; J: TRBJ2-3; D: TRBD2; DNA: TGTGCCAGCAGCCAGGCCCCGGGACTAGCGGGAAGCACAGATACGCAGTATTTT; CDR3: CASSQAPGLAGSTDTQYF
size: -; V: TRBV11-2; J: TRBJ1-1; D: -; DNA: TGTGCCAGCAGCCCGGACTACATGAACACTGAAGCTTTCTTT; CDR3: CASSPDYMNTEAFF
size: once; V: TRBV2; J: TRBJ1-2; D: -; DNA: TGTGCCAGCAGATGGACAGAGACATCCCTGTATGGCTACACCTTC; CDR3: CASRWTETSLYGYTF
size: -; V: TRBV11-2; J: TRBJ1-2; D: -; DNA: TGTGCCAGCAGCTTAGGATCCGGGAACTATGGCTACACCTTC; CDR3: CASSLGSGNYGYTF
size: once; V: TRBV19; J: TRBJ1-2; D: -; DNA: TGTGCCAGTAGTCCACAGGTAGCCTATGGCTACACCTTC; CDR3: CASSPQVAYGYTF
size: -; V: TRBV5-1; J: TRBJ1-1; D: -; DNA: TGCGCCAGCAGCCCCGGGGGGCAGGGGACTGAAGCTTTCTTT; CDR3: CASSPGGQGTEAFF
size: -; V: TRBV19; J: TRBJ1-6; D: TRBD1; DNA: TGTGCCAGTACCAGGGGGATCTGGGATTCACCCCTCCACTTT; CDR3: CASTRGIWDSPLHF
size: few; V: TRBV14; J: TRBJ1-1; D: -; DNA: TGTGCCAGCAGCCAGGCGGGGGCGAACACTGAAGCTTTCTTT; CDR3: CASSQAGANTEAFF
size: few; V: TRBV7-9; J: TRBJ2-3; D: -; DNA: TGTGCCAGCAGCTCACTAGGGGCGTTGGCAGATACGCAGTATTTT; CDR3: CASSSLGALADTQYF
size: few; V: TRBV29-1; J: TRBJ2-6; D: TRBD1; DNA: TGCAGCGTCACAGGGGAAGGGGCCAACGTCCTGACTTTC; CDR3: CSVTGEGANVLTF
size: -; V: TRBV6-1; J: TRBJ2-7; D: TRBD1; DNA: TGTGCCGGCTCCGGGACAGGGGGCCGAGAGCAGTACTTC; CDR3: CAGSGTGGREQYF
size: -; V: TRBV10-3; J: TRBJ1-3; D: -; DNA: TGTGCCATCAGACAGGAGAGCTCTGGAAACACCATATATTTT; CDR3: CAIRQESSGNTIYF